The 8 T cell receptor beta chains in this list originate from one sample, sequenced in a study of T cell responses to AZD1222 COVID-19 vaccine. Method: immunoSEQ multiplex PCR; TCRdb's copy keeps in-frame clones and lacks some. In the table there are 100,000 or so clones, roughly 85% of which are singletons. The sequences come from peripheral blood, collected on day 0 of AZD1222 vaccination. The receptor set was obtained from an adult in good health.

This chain joins TRBV7-4 and TRBJ2-7, with 9 positions matching TRBD1. Germline V gene sequence: CDR1 SGHVT, CDR2 SQSDAQ. V trimming: 5 bases; J trimming: 7 bases; junction bases outside the gene matches: 12. The CDR3 length is 15 residues. CDR3 coding DNA: TGTGCCAGCAGCCAGGAAAACAGGGGGCACGGGGAGCAGTACGTC. It yields the protein CASSQENRGHGEQYV.

The chain uses TRBV4-2 and TRBJ2-1; 7 nucleotides align to TRBD1. Germline CDR1 reads LGHNA; CDR2 reads YNFKEQ. The CDR3 is 18 residues long. Germline trimming cut 1 base from V and 0 bases from J; bases unmatched to any gene: 9. The chain's CDR3 is CASSQGTGFSSSYNEQFF. CDR3 nucleotide sequence: TGTGCCAGCAGCCAAGGGACAGGTTTCTCAAGCTCCTACAATGAGCAGTTCTTC.

The chain carries TRBV5-5 and TRBJ2-7; D is unclear. The CDR3 has 13 residues. The V and J ends lost 5 bases and 1 base respectively, with 10 bases between them. Germline V lookup: CDR1 SGHKS, CDR2 YYEKEE (reference sequence). CDR3 region: CASRHAPSYEQYV. CDR3 in DNA: TGTGCCAGCAGACATGCCCCATCCTACGAGCAGTACGTC.

The V gene is TRBV14, the J gene TRBJ2-5, with TRBD2 matching 10 bases. The CDR3 has 17 residues. With V trimmed by 5 bases and J by 1 base, 10 bases remained unmatched. Germline CDR1 reads SGHDN; CDR2 reads FVKESK. The CDR3 is CASSLRTGTSVQETQYF. The CDR3 DNA is TGTGCCAGCAGCTTGCGGACCGGGACTAGCGTCCAAGAGACCCAGTACTTC.

This chain connects TRBV30 to TRBJ1-6, with a possible D match to TRBD1 (6 bases). Germline values: CDR1 GTSNPN, CDR2 SVGIG (reference sequence). V lost 5 bases, J lost 10 bases, and 15 bases lay in between. This CDR3 spans 13 amino acids. CDR3: CAWWQGIGSPLHF. The CDR3 DNA follows: TGTGCCTGGTGGCAGGGGATAGGATCACCCCTCCACTTT.

The chain combines TRBV11-2 with TRBJ2-1; no definite D call. V gave up 3 bases and J gave up 5 bases, with 8 bases separating them. Germline-derived CDR1 and CDR2 are SGHAT and FQNNGV. CDR3 length equals 13 residues. CDR3 bases: TGTGCCAGCAGCTTCGTTCCGAACAATGAGCAGTTCTTC. Translation gives CASSFVPNNEQFF. The full variable domain, rest sourced from reference TRBV11-2 and TRBJ2-1, is EAGVAQSPRYKIIEKRQSVAFWCNPISGHATLYWYQQILGQGPKLLIQFQNNGVVDDSQLPKDRFSAERLKGVDSTLKIQPAKLEDSAVYLCASSFVPNNEQFFGPGTRLTVL.

This chain links TRBV7-2 with TRBJ2-1; 10 bases map to TRBD2. V was pared by 2 bases and J by 7 bases, with 11 bases of the junction left unmatched. The CDR3 length is 17 residues. In germline, CDR1 is SGHTA, CDR2 FQGNSA. CDR3: CASSLPIFSGRKNEQFF. The DNA of the CDR3 is TGTGCCAGCAGCTTACCCATCTTTAGCGGGAGGAAGAATGAGCAGTTCTTC.

This chain links TRBV24-1 with TRBJ1-2, with D possibly being TRBD1 (6 bases). CDR1 and CDR2 (germline): KGHDR, SFDVKD. This CDR3 has 17 residues. V was pared by 4 bases and J by 4 bases, with 21 bases between. CDR3 in DNA: TGTGCCACCAGTGACCCCGGCCCCAGGGGAAAGAGCTATGGCTACACCTTC. Translation gives CATSDPGPRGKSYGYTF.